These T cell receptor beta chains were read from a single sample in a study of blood T cell repertoires in COVID-19. Here immunoSEQ multiplex PCR was the method, and the copy in TCRdb shows in-frame clones only, minus some. The table shows fewer than 200,000 clones, with approximately 86% occurring only once. Sample: PBMCs or T cells enriched from blood (not recorded which). The receptor set was obtained from a woman between 40 and 50 years old in a cohort exposed to, infected with or recovered from COVID-19 (not recorded which). Both conserved end residues are part of each CDR3. Each record gives: V gene, clone size, J gene, D gene, CDR3 protein, CDR3 DNA. The D gene is left open where the match is weak. A row's size may be missing; if present it is once, few, many or a size class.

TRBV24-1	-	TRBJ2-3	TRBD1	CATKDRGNTDTQYF	TGTGCCACCAAAGACAGGGGAAACACAGATACGCAGTATTTT
TRBV14	-	TRBJ2-5	-	CASSQDRVRETQYF	TGTGCCAGCAGCCAAGACAGGGTACGAGAGACCCAGTACTTC
TRBV5-6	-	TRBJ2-1	-	CASNRGNEQFF	TGTGCCAGTAATAGGGGGAATGAGCAGTTCTTC
TRBV11-2	-	TRBJ2-3	TRBD2	CASSLALAVQDTQYF	TGTGCCAGCAGCTTAGCGCTAGCGGTCCAGGATACGCAGTATTTT
TRBV5-6	-	TRBJ2-7	-	CASSSSSYEQYF	TGTGCCAGCAGCTCCTCTAGCTACGAGCAGTACTTC
TRBV28	-	TRBJ1-5	-	CASSLSPREGDQPQHF	TGTGCCAGCAGTTTATCCCCCAGGGAGGGAGATCAGCCCCAGCATTTT
TRBV11-3	-	TRBJ2-7	TRBD1	CASSFLAGTGGAYEQYF	TGTGCCAGCAGCTTCCTCGCCGGGACAGGGGGGGCCTACGAGCAGTACTTC
TRBV30	-	TRBJ2-7	-	CAWSVASYEQYF	TGTGCCTGGAGTGTAGCTTCGTACGAGCAGTACTTC
TRBV7-8	-	TRBJ2-7	TRBD2	CASSPWTSGGPTYEQYF	TGTGCCAGCAGCCCATGGACTAGCGGGGGACCAACCTACGAGCAGTACTTC
TRBV13	-	TRBJ1-5	TRBD1	CASSDRGEGQPQHF	TGTGCCAGCAGTGACAGGGGCGAGGGTCAGCCCCAGCATTTT
TRBV9	-	TRBJ2-3	-	CASSPRDSPSIRDTQYF	TGTGCCAGCAGCCCGCGGGACTCGCCGAGCATTCGAGATACGCAGTATTTT
TRBV19	-	TRBJ2-7	TRBD2	CASSIESGRYEQYF	TGTGCCAGTAGTATAGAGAGCGGGAGGTACGAACAGTACTTC
TRBV29-1	-	TRBJ1-2	-	CSARSGDGGYTF	TGCAGCGCCAGATCAGGGGATGGCGGCTACACCTTC
TRBV2	-	TRBJ2-6	-	CASSDVRDSGANVLTF	TGTGCCAGCAGTGATGTGAGAGACTCTGGGGCCAACGTCCTGACTTTC
TRBV7-2	-	TRBJ1-4	TRBD1	CASSLRGGTGVAREKLFF	TGTGCCAGCAGCTTACGTGGGGGGACAGGTGTTGCCCGAGAAAAACTGTTTTTT
TRBV4-1	-	TRBJ1-1	-	CASSQDPGVNTEAFF	TGCGCCAGCAGCCAAGATCCGGGAGTGAACACTGAAGCTTTCTTT
TRBV11-3	-	TRBJ2-1	TRBD2	CASSLDHGTSGNNEQFF	TGTGCCAGCAGCCTAGACCACGGGACTAGCGGGAATAATGAGCAGTTCTTC
TRBV28	-	TRBJ1-4	-	CASSFRGLGEKLFF	TGTGCCAGCAGTTTTCGAGGATTAGGCGAAAAACTGTTTTTT
TRBV19	-	TRBJ1-5	TRBD1	CASSTRTGGTQPQHF	TGTGCCAGTAGTACCCGGACAGGGGGCACTCAGCCCCAGCATTTT
TRBV6-6	-	TRBJ2-7	TRBD2	CASGPGGGGSYEQYF	TGTGCCAGCGGGCCCGGGGGGGGCGGCTCGTACGAGCAGTACTTC
TRBV18	-	TRBJ1-2	-	CASSPDPDRTLGYGYTF	TGTGCCAGCTCCCCTGATCCCGACAGGACCCTAGGCTATGGCTACACCTTC
TRBV12-5	-	TRBJ2-1	-	CASGLSPRVDEQFF	TGTGCTAGTGGTTTGTCGCCCCGGGTGGATGAGCAGTTCTTC
TRBV7-9	-	TRBJ1-1	-	CASSLGAREAFF	TGTGCCAGCAGCTTAGGGGCCAGGGAAGCTTTCTTT
TRBV5-4	-	TRBJ2-5	-	CASSLEPSQETQYF	TGTGCCAGCAGCTTGGAGCCTTCCCAAGAGACCCAGTACTTC
TRBV3-1/TRBV3-2	-	TRBJ1-1	-	CASSPGGAGTEAFF	TGTGCCAGCAGCCCCGGGGGGGCGGGCACTGAAGCTTTCTTT
TRBV11-1	once	TRBJ2-1	-	CASSLAGQGSYNEQFF	TGTGCCAGCAGCTTAGCAGGGCAGGGAAGCTACAATGAGCAGTTCTTC
TRBV28	-	TRBJ2-5	-	CASSNRDGQETQYF	TGTGCCAGCAGCAACAGGGACGGTCAAGAGACCCAGTACTTC
TRBV2	-	TRBJ2-3	TRBD2	CASSGVAGGRDTQYF	TGTGCCAGCAGTGGTGTAGCGGGGGGGCGAGATACGCAGTATTTT
TRBV27	-	TRBJ2-1	TRBD2	CASSLAGGLNNEQFF	TGTGCCAGCAGTTTAGCGGGAGGGCTGAACAATGAGCAGTTCTTC
TRBV18	-	TRBJ2-3	TRBD2	CASSRLAGGPDTQYF	TGTGCCAGCTCACGACTAGCGGGAGGACCAGATACGCAGTATTTT
TRBV10-3	-	TRBJ2-1	-	CAIRPGLRGNEQFF	TGTGCCATCAGGCCCGGGTTACGGGGTAATGAGCAGTTCTTC
TRBV2	-	TRBJ2-1	-	CARGAGNEQFF	TGTGCCAGGGGGGCGGGTAATGAGCAGTTCTTC
TRBV19	-	TRBJ1-1	-	CASSSAGENTEAFF	TGTGCCAGTAGTTCCGCGGGGGAGAACACTGAAGCTTTCTTT
TRBV6-5	-	TRBJ1-5	TRBD1	CASRPGTETNQPQHF	TGTGCCAGCAGGCCCGGGACAGAGACGAATCAGCCCCAGCATTTT
TRBV7-2	-	TRBJ2-5	-	CASSLRGFQETQYF	TGTGCCAGCAGCTTACGGGGTTTTCAAGAGACCCAGTACTTC